This entry lists 9 T cell receptor beta chains sequenced from one sample in a study of blood T cell repertoires in COVID-19. The repertoire was sequenced with immunoSEQ multiplex PCR; TCRdb's copy has only in-frame clones and lacks some. The data hold 200,000 to 250,000 clones, with 85% to 90% observed a single time. The sample comprised peripheral blood. Receptor source: a man in his sixties who had recovered from COVID-19.

The rearrangement joins TRBV11-3 to TRBJ1-1; D uncertain. V lost 4 bases to trimming and J lost 1 base, with 7 bases between them. CDR3 size: 13 residues. Looked up from germline, CDR1 is SGHNT and CDR2 is YENEEA. This CDR3 reads CASSSRRNTEAFF. The DNA for the CDR3 is TGTGCCAGCAGCTCCCGTCGGAACACTGAAGCTTTCTTT.

The V and J genes are TRBV7-8 and TRBJ2-3; tentative D call: TRBD2 (6 bases). The CDR3 length is 14 residues. Deletions cut 3 bases from V and 5 bases from J, with 12 bases between. Germline V CDR1 and CDR2: SGHVS, FQNEAQ. CDR3 sequence: CASSLGRGGDTQYF. The CDR3 nucleotides are TGTGCCAGCAGCTTGGGGCGGGGAGGAGATACGCAGTATTTT.

CDR3: CASSSTGQGRRAFF. The CDR3 DNA reads as TGTGCCAGCAGTTCCACGGGACAGGGGCGGAGAGCTTTCTTT. V and J are TRBV27 and TRBJ1-1, with TRBD1 matching over 10 bases. The germline CDR1 and CDR2 sequences are MNHEY and SMNVEV (reference sequence). This CDR3 comprises 14 residues. Trimming cost V 4 bases and J 10 bases; bases outside gene matches: 9.

This clone was observed a few times. The V gene is TRBV19, the J gene TRBJ2-1; 12 bases are a match to TRBD2. This CDR3 has 15 residues. Germline trimming cut 3 bases from V and 4 bases from J; bases unmatched to any gene: 1. The germline V gene encodes CDR1 LNHDA and CDR2 SQIVND (reference sequence). The CDR3 protein is CASSMTSGSYNEQFF. DNA for the CDR3: TGTGCCAGTAGTATGACTAGCGGGAGTTACAATGAGCAGTTCTTC. The full variable domain, in which reference TRBV19 and TRBJ2-1 provide the parts outside the CDR3, is DGGITQSPKYLFRKEGQNVTLSCEQNLNHDAMYWYRQDPGQGLRLIYYSQIVNDFQKGDIAEGYSVSREKKESFPLTVTSAQKNPTAFYLCASSMTSGSYNEQFFGPGTRLTVL.

V and J are TRBV27 and TRBJ1-2; tentatively, D is TRBD1 (6 bases). Germline CDR1 MNHEY, CDR2 SMNVEV (reference sequence). The CDR3 consists of 12 residues. The germline V and J ends were trimmed by 8 bases and 4 bases, with 11 bases remaining between them. DNA for the CDR3: TGTGCCAGCGGCGGCAGGGGCTATGGCTACACCTTC. It translates to CASGGRGYGYTF.

The chain has TRBV28 and TRBJ2-2, with TRBD2 matching 7 bases. After removal of 5 bases from V and 5 bases from J, the junction contained 14 bases not matched to a gene. The CDR3 is made up of 17 amino acids. Germline lookup yields CDR1 MDHEN and CDR2 SYDVKM. CDR3 DNA sequence: TGTGCCAGCAGTCCCGATGTAGCGGGCGTCCTAACCGGGGAGCTGTTTTTT. Translated, it gives CASSPDVAGVLTGELFF.

The chain is built from TRBV27 and TRBJ2-5; D call uncertain. Trimming stripped 4 bases from V and 4 bases from J, with 7 bases between. This CDR3 spans 12 amino acids. Germline V gives CDR1 MNHEY, CDR2 SMNVEV (reference sequence). The CDR3 loop reads CASSSSLETQYF. DNA for the CDR3: TGTGCCAGCAGTTCCTCCCTAGAGACCCAGTACTTC.

This clone was seen more than once but under ten times. The genes are TRBV6-5 and TRBJ2-7; D call uncertain. The CDR3 length is 14 residues. Germline loops: CDR1 MNHEY, CDR2 SVGAGI. Trimming took 0 bases from V and 2 from J, leaving 8 bases between them. Written as DNA, the CDR3 is TGTGCCAGCAGTTACTCGATGCAGGCCTACGAGCAGTACTTC. It encodes CASSYSMQAYEQYF.

The genes are TRBV6-2 or TRBV6-3 and TRBJ2-7, with TRBD2 identical over 11 bases. The trim removed 4 bases at V and 0 bases at J, leaving 8 bases unmatched. CDR3 length: 17 residues. CDR1 is MNHEY, CDR2 SVGEGT, per germline. The CDR3 DNA reads TGTGCCAGCAGTTCCGCGGGGGGACTAGCGGCCTCCTACGAGCAGTACTTC. As protein: CASSSAGGLAASYEQYF.